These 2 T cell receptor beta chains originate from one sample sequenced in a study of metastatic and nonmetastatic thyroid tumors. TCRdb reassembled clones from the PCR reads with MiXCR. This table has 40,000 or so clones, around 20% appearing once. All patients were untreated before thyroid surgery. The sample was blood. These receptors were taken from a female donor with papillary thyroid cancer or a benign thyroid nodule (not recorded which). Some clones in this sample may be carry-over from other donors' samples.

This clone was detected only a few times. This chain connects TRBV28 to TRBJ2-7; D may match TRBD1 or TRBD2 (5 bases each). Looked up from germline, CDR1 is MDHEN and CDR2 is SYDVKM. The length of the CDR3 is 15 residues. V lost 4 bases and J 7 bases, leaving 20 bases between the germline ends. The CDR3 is CASSSTGLLGGEQYF. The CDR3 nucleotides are TGTGCCAGCAGTTCTACAGGTCTTCTTGGGGGTGAGCAGTACTTC.

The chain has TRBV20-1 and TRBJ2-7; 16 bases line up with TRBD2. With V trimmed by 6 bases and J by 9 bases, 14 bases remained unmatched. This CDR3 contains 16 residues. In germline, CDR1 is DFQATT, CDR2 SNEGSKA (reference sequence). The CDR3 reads CSAPNPGLAGGPSQYF. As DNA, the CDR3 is TGCAGTGCCCCAAACCCGGGACTAGCGGGAGGGCCGTCGCAGTACTTC.